The rows below give T cell receptor beta chains drawn from one sample of a study of cytomegalovirus exposure and HLA in healthy donors. Assay used: immunoSEQ multiplex PCR; TCRdb lists only in-frame clones, some missing. The sample has 100,000 to 150,000 clones; roughly four fifths are singletons. The sequenced sample consisted of PBMCs. The receptors originated from a woman aged 45-65 years in good health and CMV-seronegative. Each CDR3 is given with its conserved first and last residue. A D gene is named only where the DNA matches it firmly. Expanded clones get a size class; other rows say once, few or many, or leave the size out.

d_call: NA; v_call: TRBV6-1; j_call: TRBJ1-1; clone_size: NA; cdr3_nt: TGTGCCAGCAGGAGGGAGCTTTGGGGATCCACTGAAGCTTTCTTT; cdr3_aa: CASRRELWGSTEAFF
d_call: NA; v_call: TRBV5-1; j_call: TRBJ2-7; clone_size: few; cdr3_nt: TGCGCCAGCAGCTTCAACACCCTCCTCGACGAGCAGTACTTC; cdr3_aa: CASSFNTLLDEQYF
d_call: NA; v_call: TRBV5-6; j_call: TRBJ2-7; clone_size: NA; cdr3_nt: TGTGCCAGCAGCTTTGGCGGAACCTACGAGCAGTACTTC; cdr3_aa: CASSFGGTYEQYF
d_call: NA; v_call: TRBV19; j_call: TRBJ1-5; clone_size: NA; cdr3_nt: TGTGCCAGTAGTATGGTAGGGGAAAGCAATCAGCCCCAGCATTTT; cdr3_aa: CASSMVGESNQPQHF
d_call: TRBD2; v_call: TRBV15; j_call: TRBJ2-7; clone_size: NA; cdr3_nt: TGTGCCACCAGCAGAGGGGAGGGGAGAGGGACCTACGAGCAGTACTTC; cdr3_aa: CATSRGEGRGTYEQYF
d_call: NA; v_call: TRBV4-3; j_call: TRBJ2-5; clone_size: few; cdr3_nt: TGCGCCAGCAGCCAAGTAGGTCAAACAGGGCGCGAGACCCAGTACTTC; cdr3_aa: CASSQVGQTGRETQYF
d_call: NA; v_call: TRBV29-1; j_call: TRBJ2-1; clone_size: NA; cdr3_nt: TGCAGCGTTGAAGAAGGACTGGGCAATGAGCAGTTCTTC; cdr3_aa: CSVEEGLGNEQFF
d_call: NA; v_call: TRBV4-3; j_call: TRBJ2-7; clone_size: NA; cdr3_nt: TGCGCCAGCAGCCAAGTCCTAGTACACTACGAGCAGTACTTC; cdr3_aa: CASSQVLVHYEQYF
d_call: TRBD2; v_call: TRBV7-9; j_call: TRBJ2-7; clone_size: NA; cdr3_nt: TGTGCCAGCAGCTCGACCGGGACTAGCGTTTACGAGCAGTACTTC; cdr3_aa: CASSSTGTSVYEQYF
d_call: TRBD1; v_call: TRBV7-9; j_call: TRBJ1-5; clone_size: NA; cdr3_nt: TGTGCCAGCAGCTCTGCAGGGGGGTGGAATCAGCCCCAGCATTTT; cdr3_aa: CASSSAGGWNQPQHF
d_call: TRBD2; v_call: TRBV27; j_call: TRBJ2-3; clone_size: NA; cdr3_nt: TGTGCCAGCAGCTTAAGCGGGGGTGGCCCAGATACGCAGTATTTT; cdr3_aa: CASSLSGGGPDTQYF
d_call: NA; v_call: TRBV4-1; j_call: TRBJ1-4; clone_size: NA; cdr3_nt: TGCGCCAGCAGCCAACCTCGGGACTTAAATGAAAAACTGTTTTTT; cdr3_aa: CASSQPRDLNEKLFF
d_call: TRBD2; v_call: TRBV5-1; j_call: TRBJ2-7; clone_size: NA; cdr3_nt: TGCGCCAGCAGCTTCACGACTAGCGGGAGTTACGAGCAGTACTTC; cdr3_aa: CASSFTTSGSYEQYF
d_call: NA; v_call: TRBV11-2; j_call: TRBJ1-1; clone_size: NA; cdr3_nt: TGTGCCAGCAGCGAGAGAATGAACACTGAAGCTTTCTTT; cdr3_aa: CASSERMNTEAFF
d_call: TRBD1; v_call: TRBV6-5; j_call: TRBJ1-5; clone_size: NA; cdr3_nt: TGTGCCAGCAGGTCGACAGGGGGCGCGGGGCAGCCCCAGCATTTT; cdr3_aa: CASRSTGGAGQPQHF
d_call: NA; v_call: TRBV5-1; j_call: TRBJ2-3; clone_size: NA; cdr3_nt: TGCGCCAGCAGCTTGGATGAGGGACTGCGCACAGATACGCAGTATTTT; cdr3_aa: CASSLDEGLRTDTQYF
d_call: TRBD1; v_call: TRBV28; j_call: TRBJ2-1; clone_size: few; cdr3_nt: TGTGCCAGCACCGGGACAGACTTTAGCTCCTACAATGAGCAGTTCTTC; cdr3_aa: CASTGTDFSSYNEQFF
d_call: TRBD1; v_call: TRBV5-6; j_call: TRBJ1-5; clone_size: NA; cdr3_nt: TGTGCCAGCAGCTTGTTTCGTAGGGGGCGAATTAGGAGCAATCAGCCCCAGCATTTT; cdr3_aa: CASSLFRRGRIRSNQPQHF
d_call: NA; v_call: TRBV9; j_call: TRBJ2-1; clone_size: NA; cdr3_nt: TGTGCCAGCAGCCCATCCGGAGGGCCGGCTGAGCAGTTCTTC; cdr3_aa: CASSPSGGPAEQFF
d_call: TRBD1; v_call: TRBV7-2; j_call: TRBJ2-7; clone_size: NA; cdr3_nt: TGTGCCAGCAGCCCAGGGGGCTACCACGAGCAGTACTTC; cdr3_aa: CASSPGGYHEQYF
d_call: NA; v_call: TRBV7-2; j_call: TRBJ2-5; clone_size: few; cdr3_nt: TGTGCCAGCAGCTTAGCGCTAGACTCTGGAGAGACCCAGTACTTC; cdr3_aa: CASSLALDSGETQYF
d_call: TRBD1; v_call: TRBV5-1; j_call: TRBJ2-2; clone_size: NA; cdr3_nt: TGCGCCAGCAGCTTGGCCTTGGACAGGGAGAACACCGGGGAGCTGTTTTTT; cdr3_aa: CASSLALDRENTGELFF
d_call: NA; v_call: TRBV21-1; j_call: TRBJ2-4; clone_size: once; cdr3_nt: TGTGCCAGCAGCAATTTAGCGGGAGCGGGCCCAACAGCCAAAAACATTCAGTACTTC; cdr3_aa: CASSNLAGAGPTAKNIQYF
d_call: TRBD2; v_call: TRBV6-5; j_call: TRBJ2-1; clone_size: NA; cdr3_nt: TGTGCCAGCACAAATGCGACTAGCGGGATCAATGAGCAGTTCTTC; cdr3_aa: CASTNATSGINEQFF
d_call: TRBD1; v_call: TRBV5-1; j_call: TRBJ2-3; clone_size: NA; cdr3_nt: TGCGCCAGCAGCTCCTATCATCGGACAGGGGGCGCAGATACGCAGTATTTT; cdr3_aa: CASSSYHRTGGADTQYF
d_call: NA; v_call: TRBV15; j_call: TRBJ2-5; clone_size: NA; cdr3_nt: TGTGCCACCAGCAGAGAACGGGAAGAGACCCAGTACTTC; cdr3_aa: CATSREREETQYF
d_call: NA; v_call: TRBV27; j_call: TRBJ1-1; clone_size: once; cdr3_nt: TGTGCCAGCAGTTTATATCGTGACAGGAACACTGAAGCTTTCTTT; cdr3_aa: CASSLYRDRNTEAFF
d_call: TRBD2; v_call: TRBV5-1; j_call: TRBJ2-5; clone_size: NA; cdr3_nt: TGCGCCAGCAGCTCCGGGACTAGCGCGCAAGAGACCCAGTACTTC; cdr3_aa: CASSSGTSAQETQYF
d_call: NA; v_call: TRBV6-1; j_call: TRBJ1-1; clone_size: NA; cdr3_nt: TGTGCCAGCCGTCCCGGGGTAGGGGAAGCTTTCTTT; cdr3_aa: CASRPGVGEAFF
d_call: NA; v_call: TRBV7-2; j_call: TRBJ1-3; clone_size: NA; cdr3_nt: TGTGCCAGCAGCTCTCGACCGACTCGGTACTCTGGAAACACCATATATTTT; cdr3_aa: CASSSRPTRYSGNTIYF
d_call: TRBD1; v_call: TRBV20-1; j_call: TRBJ1-1; clone_size: few; cdr3_nt: TGCAGTGCTAGAATGGGACAGTCGGCTTTCTTT; cdr3_aa: CSARMGQSAFF
d_call: NA; v_call: TRBV10-3; j_call: TRBJ2-1; clone_size: NA; cdr3_nt: TGTGCCATCAGTGAGTCGGGCCAGGGGAGGGGTGGTGAGCAGTTCTTC; cdr3_aa: CAISESGQGRGGEQFF
d_call: NA; v_call: TRBV11-3; j_call: TRBJ1-1; clone_size: NA; cdr3_nt: TGTGCCAGCAGCTTAGTGGGGGGGGCCATGAACACTGAAGCTTTCTTT; cdr3_aa: CASSLVGGAMNTEAFF
d_call: TRBD1; v_call: TRBV5-8; j_call: TRBJ2-3; clone_size: few; cdr3_nt: TGTGCCAGCAGCTTGGGGCAGGGGGCTACAGATACGCAGTATTTT; cdr3_aa: CASSLGQGATDTQYF
d_call: NA; v_call: TRBV6-5; j_call: TRBJ2-1; clone_size: NA; cdr3_nt: TGTGCCAGCATAGAATCCCAGGGGGGTGAGCAGTTCTTC; cdr3_aa: CASIESQGGEQFF
d_call: TRBD2; v_call: TRBV7-2; j_call: TRBJ2-1; clone_size: NA; cdr3_nt: TGTGCCAGCAGCTTAGGACTAGCGGGATTGAACGATGAGCAGTTCTTC; cdr3_aa: CASSLGLAGLNDEQFF
d_call: TRBD2; v_call: TRBV25-1; j_call: TRBJ2-7; clone_size: NA; cdr3_nt: TGTGCCAGCAGGCCTATGGGGGGGAGCAACGAGCAGTACTTC; cdr3_aa: CASRPMGGSNEQYF
d_call: NA; v_call: TRBV4-2; j_call: TRBJ2-1; clone_size: NA; cdr3_nt: TGTGCCAGCAGCCAAGATTTCGGGGGAGCGAGCGATGAGCAGTTCTTC; cdr3_aa: CASSQDFGGASDEQFF
d_call: TRBD1; v_call: TRBV4-2; j_call: TRBJ2-7; clone_size: NA; cdr3_nt: TGTGCCAGCAGCCAAAGGGGCGGGACAGGTTCCTACGAGCAGTACTTC; cdr3_aa: CASSQRGGTGSYEQYF
d_call: NA; v_call: TRBV30; j_call: TRBJ2-2; clone_size: once; cdr3_nt: TGTGCCTGGGGACGGGGAGCTGCTACCGGGGAGCTGTTTTTT; cdr3_aa: CAWGRGAATGELFF